Following are 25 T cell receptor beta chains from one sample sequenced in a study of tumor-infiltrating lymphocytes in primary liver carcinoma. The study co-extracted DNA and RNA from around 20-30 mg of unsorted bulk tissue. Production of TCR beta cDNA used roughly 480 ng total RNA together with a constant-region primer. Slightly modified ARM-PCR served as the procedure for the TCR beta libraries. These libraries came from three rounds of nested multiplex PCR. In the first two PCR rounds, TRBV1-TRBV30 forward primers were paired with a C-beta reverse primer, and each round lasted about 9 cycles. TCRdb re-derived calls from the multiplex PCR reads in MiXCR, one entry per CDR3 protein. The table has 60,000 to 90,000 distinct CDR3 sequences, roughly two thirds seen once. The sequenced sample consisted of liver tumor tissue from sampling region 4. Specified subset: tumor region T4, right-lateral pole. The receptor source for this set is a man aged 40-49 years with primary liver carcinoma and hepatitis B virus infection.

This clonotype was detected only once. The chain has TRBV12-3 or TRBV12-4 and TRBJ2-1; 7 bases are a match to TRBD1. V trimming: 6 bases; J trimming: 9 bases; junction bases outside the gene matches: 17. This CDR3 contains 16 residues. CDR3 sequence: CASSLPVTGLRGEQFF. CDR3 nucleotides: TGTGCCAGCAGCTTGCCCGTGACAGGGCTCCGGGGTGAGCAGTTCTTC.

For this clonotype: One end of the junction varies from germline; a read error may be responsible. The V gene is TRBV18, the J gene TRBJ2-1; D is possibly TRBD2 (6 bases). This CDR3 has 17 residues. Germline CDR1 is KGHSH and CDR2 is LQKENI. CDR3 sequence reads: CTSSPTTSGASYNEQFF. DNA of the CDR3: TGTACCAGCTCACCTACGACTAGTGGGGCTTCCTACAATGAGCAGTTCTTC.

With regard to this clonotype: The germline gene is not matched at one end of the junction; a read error may be the cause. V usage is TRBV11-1 and J usage is TRBJ2-1, with 7 bases lining up with TRBD2. The CDR3 runs to 15 residues. CDR1 is SGHAT, CDR2 FQDESV, per germline (reference sequence). CDR3 sequence: CASNSLLAKDPPQSF. In DNA form, the CDR3 reads TGTGCCAGCAACTCTCTACTAGCGAAAGACCCACCGCAGTCCTTC. The complete variable domain, with remaining parts taken from reference TRBV11-1 and TRBJ2-1, reads EAEVAQSPRYKITEKSQAVAFWCDPISGHATLYWYRQILGQGPELLVQFQDESVVDDSQLPKDRFSAERLKGVDSTLKIQPAELGDSAMYLCASNSLLAKDPPQSFGPGTRLTVL.

Here the CDR3 reads CAISLTQGNEGYTF. The CDR3 coding sequence is TGCGCCATCAGTCTAACCCAGGGGAATGAGGGCTACACCTTC. V gene TRBV4-1 combines with J gene TRBJ1-2; the D gene is possibly TRBD1 (6 bases). Germline CDR1 MGHRA, CDR2 YSYEKL. This CDR3 contains 14 residues. Trimming removed 10 bases from V and 8 bases from J, with 23 bases in between.

This clonotype appeared a single time. The V and J genes are TRBV5-1 and TRBJ1-2; D unresolved. Trimming removed 4 bases from V and 2 bases from J, with 21 bases in between. CDR1 and CDR2 from the germline V gene are SGHRS and YFSETQ. This CDR3 spans 17 amino acids. CDR3 in amino acids: CASSPGWRTGPNYGYTF. The CDR3 nucleotides read TGCGCCAGCAGCCCAGGATGGCGGACGGGCCCAAACTATGGCTACACCTTC. The full variable domain, its missing parts supplied by reference TRBV5-1 and TRBJ1-2, is KAGVTQTPRYLIKTRGQQVTLSCSPISGHRSVSWYQQTPGQGLQFLFEYFSETQRNKGNFPGRFSGRQFSNSRSEMNVSTLELGDSALYLCASSPGWRTGPNYGYTFGSGTRLTVV.

This clonotype ranks as large (0.1 to 1%). This sequence joins TRBV11-3 and TRBJ2-3; D unclear. Trimming took off 4 bases at V and 4 bases at J, with 9 bases between the two ends. Germline lookup yields CDR1 SGHNT and CDR2 YENEEA. CDR3 length: 13 residues. The DNA for the CDR3 is TGTGCCAGCAGCTGGGGTGAGGCAGATACGCAGTATTTT. This encodes CASSWGEADTQYF.

The count of this clonotype is one. Without the conserved terminal phenylalanine or tryptophan, this CDR3 likely stems from a read error. V is TRBV4-1 and J is TRBJ1-4, with a weak D call TRBD1 (5 bases). Looked up from germline, CDR1 is MGHRA and CDR2 is YSYEKL. The germline V and J ends were trimmed by 5 bases and 8 bases, with 18 bases remaining between them. The CDR3 consists of 15 residues. The chain's CDR3 is CASSSPPGRGEKLFS. DNA of the CDR3: TGCGCCAGCAGCTCACCTCCGGGCCGGGGGGAAAAACTGTTTTCT.

The chain couples TRBV7-8 to TRBJ2-1; D gene unclear. This CDR3 has 16 residues. Germline V gene lookup returns CDR1 SGHVS and CDR2 FQNEAQ. The ends were cut back, 6 bases at V and 0 bases at J, with 15 bases in the middle. The DNA for the CDR3 is TGTGCCAGCAGTTTACAAGGTCTGAGCTCCTACAATGAGCAGTTCTTC. It yields the protein CASSLQGLSSYNEQFF.

For this clonotype: This likely comes from a read error, as the CDR3 has no conserved phenylalanine or tryptophan at its end. The V gene is TRBV23-1, the J gene TRBJ1-1; no firm D call. TRBV23-1 is flagged as an ORF with uncertain function. CDR3 length equals 14 residues. V shed 6 bases and J shed 4 bases, with 15 bases lying between them. CDR3 sequence reads: CASSQGRRGTEAFY. The CDR3 DNA is TGCGCCAGCAGCCAAGGGCGGAGAGGCACTGAAGCTTTCTAT.

Of note for this clonotype: The junction does not match germline at one end; this may be a read error. The chain recombines TRBV30 with TRBJ2-3; D may be TRBD2 (5 bases). In germline, CDR1 is GTSNPN, CDR2 SVGIG (reference sequence). CDR3 length equals 13 residues. CDR3 DNA sequence: TGCGCCTGGACTCTCGACAGCACAGATACGCAGTATTTT. Its translation is CAWTLDSTDTQYF.

This clonotype was observed a single time. Germline is not matched at one junction end, which may reflect a read error. V and J are TRBV11-2 and TRBJ2-7; D perhaps matches TRBD2 (5 bases). Germline assignment: CDR1 SGHAT and CDR2 FQNNGV. The CDR3 has 13 residues. The CDR3 DNA sequence: TGTGCCAACAGCTCAAACGGGGTGGACGAGCAGTACTTC. As protein: CANSSNGVDEQYF.

About this clonotype: Its ends do not fully match the called genes, so a read error is possible. The rearrangement uses TRBV6-1 and TRBJ1-2, with unresolved D. The CDR3 consists of 10 residues. Germline loops: CDR1 MNHNS, CDR2 SASEGT. CDR3 residues: CANSVGRYTF. CDR3 nucleotides: TGTGCCAACAGTGTTGGTCGCTACACCTTC.

Ten or more counts support this clonotype. V usage is TRBV28 and J usage is TRBJ1-4, with D tentatively TRBD1 (6 bases). V was clipped by 9 bases and J by 2 bases, with 13 bases between them. Germline V gives CDR1 MDHEN, CDR2 SYDVKM. The CDR3 runs 14 residues. DNA for the CDR3: TGTGCCAGTAGGGGGGCTGCCACTAATGAAAAACTGTTTTTT. Translated: CASRGAATNEKLFF.

On this clonotype: Mismatch with germline at one junction end may stem from a read error. This CDR3 is CASNLLAGGGVNEQFF. In nucleotides, the CDR3 is TGTGCCAGCAACTTATTGGCTGGGGGGGGGGTCAATGAGCAGTTCTTC. The chain joins TRBV11-2 to TRBJ2-1; 7 nucleotides line up with TRBD2. This CDR3 comprises 16 residues. Looked up from germline, CDR1 is SGHAT and CDR2 is FQNNGV.

Notes on this clonotype: One end of the junction varies from germline; a read error may be responsible. This chain links TRBV2 with TRBJ2-7; TRBD2 is a possible D gene (6 bases). Germline loops: CDR1 SNHLY, CDR2 FYNNEI. The CDR3 runs 12 residues. For the CDR3, the DNA is TGTGTCAGCAGTATCGGGAGCTACGAGCAGTACTTC. Amino acid sequence: CVSSIGSYEQYF.

In DNA, the CDR3 is TGTGCCAGCAGCATCCAAGCCTCTGGGCGGGAGACCCAGTACTTC. This encodes CASSIQASGRETQYF. The V call is TRBV11-2, the J call TRBJ2-5; D ambiguous. There are 15 residues in the CDR3. V lost 5 bases, J lost 5 bases, and 18 bases lay in between. CDR1 SGHAT and CDR2 FQNNGV come from the germline V gene.

The rearrangement links TRBV2 to TRBJ1-2; the match to TRBD1 covers 7 bases. V shed 5 bases, J shed 7 bases, and the junction held 10 bases outside the gene matches. The CDR3 has 14 residues. CDR1 and CDR2 (germline): SNHLY, FYNNEI. CDR3: CASSPRQGKGGYTF. The CDR3, as DNA: TGTGCCAGCAGTCCCCGACAGGGAAAAGGTGGCTACACCTTC.

The sample holds a few counts of this clonotype. The germline gene is not matched at one end of the junction; a read error may be the cause. The chain recombines TRBV4-2 with TRBJ1-2; unclear D gene. Germline lookup yields CDR1 LGHNA and CDR2 YNFKEQ. The CDR3 sequence is 14 residues long. CDR3 in DNA: TGTGCCAGCAGCCAAGTTGACGGAGACTACGGCTACACCTTC. Amino acid sequence: CASSQVDGDYGYTF.

Many counts were recorded for this clonotype. The V and J genes are TRBV6-5 and TRBJ2-5, with D tentatively TRBD2 (6 bases). The length of the CDR3 is 15 residues. The germline gives CDR1 MNHEY, CDR2 SVGAGI. Trimming shortened V by 2 bases and J by 4 bases, and 14 bases separated the two germline ends. The CDR3 sequence: CASSYGGSSSETQYF. CDR3 sequence (DNA): TGTGCCAGCAGTTACGGGGGGAGTTCCTCAGAGACCCAGTACTTC.

Concerning this clonotype itself: Its ends do not fully match the called genes, so a read error is possible. The chain has TRBV11-2 and TRBJ2-5; D is perhaps TRBD2 (5 bases). The V gene's germline CDR1 is SGHAT and CDR2 FQNNGV. CDR3 length: 13 residues. The CDR3 coding sequence is TGCGCCAACAGCTTTAGCGTCGGGGAGACCCAGTACTTC. Its translation is CANSFSVGETQYF.

Remarks on this clonotype: The junction differs from germline at one of its ends, possibly a read error. The chain couples TRBV5-1 to TRBJ2-6; 8 bases agree with TRBD1. Germline assignment: CDR1 SGHRS and CDR2 YFSETQ. The CDR3 runs to 18 residues. The CDR3 here is CASSLQAGGYSAAKVLTF. The CDR3 region has the DNA TGCGCCAGCAGCTTGCAGGCAGGGGGCTACTCTGCGGCCAAGGTCCTGACTTTC.

This clonotype was observed once. At one boundary the junction diverges from the germline segment, which might be a read error. The chain links TRBV4-1 to TRBJ2-1; 11 bases fit TRBD2. The CDR3 is 16 amino acids. Germline V gives CDR1 MGHRA, CDR2 YSYEKL. The CDR3 is CASSQSGTSGDYGQLF. CDR3 bases: TGCGCCAGCAGCCAATCCGGGACTAGCGGTGACTATGGGCAGCTCTTC.

The chain couples TRBV2 to TRBJ1-5; maybe TRBD1 (5 bases). The CDR3 runs to 14 residues. V dropped 3 bases and J dropped 4 bases, with 10 bases sitting between them. Germline V lookup: CDR1 SNHLY, CDR2 FYNNEI. The CDR3 protein is CASSDGTGNQPQHF. The DNA for the CDR3 is TGTGCCAGCAGTGACGGGACGGGGAATCAGCCCCAGCATTTT.

With regard to this clonotype: Just one base apart from a much larger clone, this may be a read error. The CDR3 does not end in the conserved phenylalanine or tryptophan, so this is likely a read error. V gene TRBV5-6 combines with J gene TRBJ2-1; D unresolved. The ends were cut back, 4 bases at V and 2 bases at J, with 7 bases in the middle. The CDR3 length is 13 residues. Germline V gene data show CDR1 as SGHDT and CDR2 as YYEEEE. The CDR3 loop reads CASSPLAYNEQFS. Here the CDR3 DNA reads TGTGCCAGCAGCCCATTGGCCTACAATGAGCAGTTCTCC.

The chain is built from TRBV29-1 and TRBJ1-2; D is undetermined. V was pared by 5 bases and J by 8 bases, with 12 bases between. This CDR3 has 11 residues. The germline V gene encodes CDR1 SQVTM and CDR2 ANQGSEA. The CDR3 sequence: CSVNRESGYTF. DNA for the CDR3: TGCAGCGTTAATCGGGAGAGCGGCTACACCTTC.